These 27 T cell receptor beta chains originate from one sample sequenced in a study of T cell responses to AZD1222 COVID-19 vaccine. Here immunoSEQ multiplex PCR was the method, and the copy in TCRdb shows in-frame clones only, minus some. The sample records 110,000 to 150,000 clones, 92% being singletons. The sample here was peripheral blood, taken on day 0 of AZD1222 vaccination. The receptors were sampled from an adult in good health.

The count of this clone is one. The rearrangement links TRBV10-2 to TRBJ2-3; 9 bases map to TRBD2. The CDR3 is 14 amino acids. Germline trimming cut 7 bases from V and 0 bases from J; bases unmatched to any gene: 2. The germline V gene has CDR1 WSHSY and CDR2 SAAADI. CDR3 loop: CASIAGASTDTQYF. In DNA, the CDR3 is TGCGCCAGCATAGCGGGGGCTAGCACAGATACGCAGTATTTT.

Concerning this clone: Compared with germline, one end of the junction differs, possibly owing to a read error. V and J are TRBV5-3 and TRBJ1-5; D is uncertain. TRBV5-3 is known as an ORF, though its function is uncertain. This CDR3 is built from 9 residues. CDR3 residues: CARSSRVDF. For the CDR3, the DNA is TGTGCCAGAAGTTCCCGGGTGGATTTT.

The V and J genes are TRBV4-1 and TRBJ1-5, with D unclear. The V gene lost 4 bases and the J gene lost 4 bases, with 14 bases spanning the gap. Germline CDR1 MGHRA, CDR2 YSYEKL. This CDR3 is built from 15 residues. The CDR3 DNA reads TGCGCCAGCAGCCGAAAAGCCTACAATAATCAGCCCCAGCATTTT. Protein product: CASSRKAYNNQPQHF.

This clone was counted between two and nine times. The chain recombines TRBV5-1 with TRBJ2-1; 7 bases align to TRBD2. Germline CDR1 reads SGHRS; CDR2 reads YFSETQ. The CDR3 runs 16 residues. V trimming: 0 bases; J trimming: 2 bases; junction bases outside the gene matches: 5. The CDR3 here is CASSLGGGSPYNEQFF. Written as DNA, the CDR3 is TGCGCCAGCAGCTTGGGGGGCGGGAGTCCCTACAATGAGCAGTTCTTC.

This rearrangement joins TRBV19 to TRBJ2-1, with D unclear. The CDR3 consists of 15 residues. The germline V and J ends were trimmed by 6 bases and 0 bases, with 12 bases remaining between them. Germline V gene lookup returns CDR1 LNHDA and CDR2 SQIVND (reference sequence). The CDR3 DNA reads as TGTGCCAGTAGGTCAGAGGCGAGCTCCTACAATGAGCAGTTCTTC. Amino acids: CASRSEASSYNEQFF.

CDR3 region: CSAYGTGAYNEQFF. The CDR3 DNA reads as TGCAGCGCTTACGGGACAGGGGCATACAATGAGCAGTTCTTC. The chain joins TRBV29-1 to TRBJ2-1; TRBD1 matches at 10 bases. Germline assignment: CDR1 SQVTM and CDR2 ANQGSEA. The CDR3 is made up of 14 amino acids. V lost 7 bases and J lost 4; bases outside the gene matches: 7.

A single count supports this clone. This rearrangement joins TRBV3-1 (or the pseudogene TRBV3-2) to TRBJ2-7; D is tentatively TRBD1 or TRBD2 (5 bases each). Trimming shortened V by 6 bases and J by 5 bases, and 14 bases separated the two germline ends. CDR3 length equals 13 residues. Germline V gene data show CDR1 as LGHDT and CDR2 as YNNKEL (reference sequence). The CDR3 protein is CASRSGGWDEQYF. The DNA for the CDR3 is TGTGCCAGCAGGTCTGGGGGATGGGACGAGCAGTACTTC.

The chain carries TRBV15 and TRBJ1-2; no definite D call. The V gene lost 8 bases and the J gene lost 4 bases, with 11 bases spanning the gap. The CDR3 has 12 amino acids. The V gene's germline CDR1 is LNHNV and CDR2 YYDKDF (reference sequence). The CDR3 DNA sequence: TGTGCCACCGCCGGGTCAGGCTATGGCTACACCTTC. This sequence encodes CATAGSGYGYTF.

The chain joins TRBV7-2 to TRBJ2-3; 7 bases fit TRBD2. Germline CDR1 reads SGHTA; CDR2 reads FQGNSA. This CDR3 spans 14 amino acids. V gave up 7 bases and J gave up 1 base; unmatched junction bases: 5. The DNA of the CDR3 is TGTGCCAGCACCCCAAGCGGGGGCACAGATACGCAGTATTTT. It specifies CASTPSGGTDTQYF.

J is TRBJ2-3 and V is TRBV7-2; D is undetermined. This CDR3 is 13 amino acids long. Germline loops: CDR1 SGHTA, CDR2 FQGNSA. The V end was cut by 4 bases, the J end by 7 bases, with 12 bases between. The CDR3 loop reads CASSSSRANTQYF. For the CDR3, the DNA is TGTGCCAGCAGCTCAAGCCGGGCAAATACGCAGTATTTT.

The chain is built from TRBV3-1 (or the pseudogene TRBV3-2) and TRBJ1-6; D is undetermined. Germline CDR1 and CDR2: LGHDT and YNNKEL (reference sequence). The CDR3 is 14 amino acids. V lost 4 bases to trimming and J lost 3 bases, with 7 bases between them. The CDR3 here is CASSPDGYNSPLHF. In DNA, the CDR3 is TGTGCCAGCAGCCCGGACGGCTATAATTCACCCCTCCACTTT.

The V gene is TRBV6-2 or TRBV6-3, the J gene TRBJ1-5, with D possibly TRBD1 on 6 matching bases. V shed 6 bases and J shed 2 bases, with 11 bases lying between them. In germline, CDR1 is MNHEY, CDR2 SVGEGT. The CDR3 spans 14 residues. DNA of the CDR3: TGTGCCAGCAGCCAGGGGCTAGGCAATCAGCCCCAGCATTTT. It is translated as CASSQGLGNQPQHF.

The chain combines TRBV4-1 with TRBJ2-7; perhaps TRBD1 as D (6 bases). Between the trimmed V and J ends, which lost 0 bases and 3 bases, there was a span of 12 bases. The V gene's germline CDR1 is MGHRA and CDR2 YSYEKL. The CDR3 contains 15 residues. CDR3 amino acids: CASSQDRGQNYEQYF. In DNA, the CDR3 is TGCGCCAGCAGCCAAGACAGGGGCCAAAACTACGAGCAGTACTTC.

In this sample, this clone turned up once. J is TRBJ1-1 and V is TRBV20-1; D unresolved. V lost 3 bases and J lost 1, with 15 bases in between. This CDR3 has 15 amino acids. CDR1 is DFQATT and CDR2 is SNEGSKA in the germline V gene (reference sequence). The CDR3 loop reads CSASPDSPGNTEAFF. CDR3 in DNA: TGCAGTGCTAGTCCCGATTCTCCAGGGAACACTGAAGCTTTCTTT.

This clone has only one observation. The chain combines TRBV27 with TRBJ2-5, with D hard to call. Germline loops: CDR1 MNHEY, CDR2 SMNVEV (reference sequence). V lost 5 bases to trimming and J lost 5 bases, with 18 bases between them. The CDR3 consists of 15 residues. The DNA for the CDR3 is TGTGCCAGCAGTCCGACGGGTACAAGACGTGAGACCCAGTACTTC. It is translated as CASSPTGTRRETQYF.

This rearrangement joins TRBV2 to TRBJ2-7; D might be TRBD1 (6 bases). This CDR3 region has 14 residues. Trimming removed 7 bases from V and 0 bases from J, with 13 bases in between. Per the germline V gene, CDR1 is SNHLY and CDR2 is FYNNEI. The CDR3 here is CASKTGPFSYEQYF. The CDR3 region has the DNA TGTGCCAGCAAGACAGGTCCTTTCTCCTACGAGCAGTACTTC.

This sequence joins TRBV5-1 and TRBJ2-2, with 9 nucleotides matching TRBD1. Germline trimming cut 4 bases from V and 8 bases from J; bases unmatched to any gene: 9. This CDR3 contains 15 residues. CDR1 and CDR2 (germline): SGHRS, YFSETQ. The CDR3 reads CASSPPTQGAGELFF. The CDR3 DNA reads TGCGCCAGCAGCCCCCCTACACAGGGGGCGGGGGAGCTGTTTTTT.

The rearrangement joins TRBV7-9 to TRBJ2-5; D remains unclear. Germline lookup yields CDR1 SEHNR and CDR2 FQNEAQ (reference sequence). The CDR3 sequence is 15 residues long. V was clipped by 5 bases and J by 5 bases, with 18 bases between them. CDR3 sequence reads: CASSLDRNSDETQYF. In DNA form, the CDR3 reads TGTGCCAGCAGCCTTGATAGAAATTCGGACGAGACCCAGTACTTC.

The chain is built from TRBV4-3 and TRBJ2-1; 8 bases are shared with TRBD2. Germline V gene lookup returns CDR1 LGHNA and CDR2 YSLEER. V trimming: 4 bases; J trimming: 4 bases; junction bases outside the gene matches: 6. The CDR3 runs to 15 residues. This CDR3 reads CASSPVTSEYNEQFF. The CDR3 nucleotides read TGCGCCAGCAGCCCAGTGACTAGCGAGTACAATGAGCAGTTCTTC.

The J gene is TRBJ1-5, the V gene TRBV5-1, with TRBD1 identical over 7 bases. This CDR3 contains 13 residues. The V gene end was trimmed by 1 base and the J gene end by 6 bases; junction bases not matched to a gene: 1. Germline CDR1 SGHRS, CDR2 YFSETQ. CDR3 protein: CASSLTGAQPQHF. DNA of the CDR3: TGCGCCAGCAGCTTGACAGGGGCTCAGCCCCAGCATTTT.

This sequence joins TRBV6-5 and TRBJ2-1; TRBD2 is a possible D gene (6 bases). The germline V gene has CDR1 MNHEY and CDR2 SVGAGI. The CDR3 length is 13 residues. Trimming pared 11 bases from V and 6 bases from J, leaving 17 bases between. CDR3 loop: CARGSDVGNEQFF. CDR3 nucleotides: TGTGCCCGGGGGTCGGACGTGGGCAATGAGCAGTTCTTC.

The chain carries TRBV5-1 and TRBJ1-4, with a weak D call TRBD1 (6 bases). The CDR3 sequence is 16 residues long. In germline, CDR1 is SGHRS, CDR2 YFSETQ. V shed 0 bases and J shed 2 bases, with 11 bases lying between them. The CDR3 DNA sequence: TGCGCCAGCAGCTTGGCCGGAGGGGGGACTAATGAAAAACTGTTTTTT. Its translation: CASSLAGGGTNEKLFF. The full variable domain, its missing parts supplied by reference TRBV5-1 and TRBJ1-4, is KAGVTQTPRYLIKTRGQQVTLSCSPISGHRSVSWYQQTPGQGLQFLFEYFSETQRNKGNFPGRFSGRQFSNSRSEMNVSTLELGDSALYLCASSLAGGGTNEKLFFGSGTQLSVL.

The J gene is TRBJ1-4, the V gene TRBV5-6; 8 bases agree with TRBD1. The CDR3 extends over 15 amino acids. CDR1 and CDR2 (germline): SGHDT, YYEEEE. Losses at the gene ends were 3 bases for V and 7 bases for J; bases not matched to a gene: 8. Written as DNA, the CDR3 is TGTGCCAGCAGCTACACGGACAGGGCTAGTGAAAAACTGTTTTTT. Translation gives CASSYTDRASEKLFF.

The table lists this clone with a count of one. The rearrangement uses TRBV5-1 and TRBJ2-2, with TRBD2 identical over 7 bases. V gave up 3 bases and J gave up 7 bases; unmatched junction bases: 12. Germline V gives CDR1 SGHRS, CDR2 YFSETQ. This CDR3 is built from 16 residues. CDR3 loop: CASSSKAGTELGELFF. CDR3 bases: TGCGCCAGCAGCTCAAAAGCGGGAACAGAACTCGGGGAGCTGTTTTTT.

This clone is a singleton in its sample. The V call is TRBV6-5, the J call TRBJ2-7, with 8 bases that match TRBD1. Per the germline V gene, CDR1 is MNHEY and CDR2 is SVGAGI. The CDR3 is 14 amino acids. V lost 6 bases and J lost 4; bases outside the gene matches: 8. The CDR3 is CASSPQGEYYEQYF. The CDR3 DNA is TGTGCCAGCAGCCCACAGGGGGAGTATTACGAGCAGTACTTC.

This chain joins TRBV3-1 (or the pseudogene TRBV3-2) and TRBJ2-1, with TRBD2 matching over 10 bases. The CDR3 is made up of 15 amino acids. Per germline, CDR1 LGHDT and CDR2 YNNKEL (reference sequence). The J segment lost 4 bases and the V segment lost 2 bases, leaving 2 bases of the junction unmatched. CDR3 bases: TGTGCCAGCAGCCAAACTAGCGGGAAGTACAATGAGCAGTTCTTC. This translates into CASSQTSGKYNEQFF.

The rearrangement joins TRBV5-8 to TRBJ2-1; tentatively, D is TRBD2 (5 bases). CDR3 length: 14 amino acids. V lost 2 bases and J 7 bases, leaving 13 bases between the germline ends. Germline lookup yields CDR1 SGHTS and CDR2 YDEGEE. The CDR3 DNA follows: TGTGCCAGCAGCTTACGGGGTACCCCGAATGAGCAGTTCTTC. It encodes CASSLRGTPNEQFF.